This T cell receptor beta chain derives from a study of T cells in Graves' hyperthyroidism and ophthalmopathy. Using RNA transcripts as the source, TCR beta CDR3 regions were amplified. In the first-round RT-PCR of the TCR CDR3, the HTBI primer set was used. TCRdb reprocessed the multiplex PCR reads via MiXCR and lists one record per CDR3 protein. The data contain some 440,000 distinct CDR3 sequences, around a sixth of them singletons. J lost 7 bases, V lost 5 bases, and 5 bases had no gene match. Germline loops: CDR1 ENHRY, CDR2 SYGVKD. The CDR3 is 13 amino acids. A few counts support this clonotype. The clonotype originates from a woman between 18 and 29 years old with Graves' hyperthyroidism. What was sequenced was blood. The chain combines TRBV10-3 with TRBJ2-1, with 7 positions matching TRBD2. CDR3 residues: CAISPREDNEQFF. The CDR3 DNA follows: TGTGCCATCAGTCCCCGGGAGGATAATGAGCAGTTCTTC.